This TCR beta chain was captured by sequencing in a study of blood T cell repertoires in COVID-19. CDR3 size: 17 residues. Germline loops: CDR1 MDHEN, CDR2 SYDVKM. After removal of 6 bases from V and 0 bases from J, the junction contained 7 bases not matched to a gene. Clones were sequenced by immunoSEQ multiplex PCR, and TCRdb holds only the in-frame ones, with some missing. Among some 190,000 clones listed, over 75% were seen once. Material for sequencing was peripheral blood. This TCR was sampled from a person aged 65-85 years with COVID-19, enrolled during active disease. V usage is TRBV28 and J usage is TRBJ2-3, with TRBD2 matching 12 bases. CDR3 DNA: TGTGCCAGCAGCCGGGGACTAGCGGGTTCTAGCACAGATACGCAGTATTTT. Encoded protein: CASSRGLAGSSTDTQYF.